The T cell receptor beta chain under discussion was sequenced for a study of T cell repertoires in cytomegalovirus infection. As for the study in general: Both CMV infection and a matching HLA type were indicated by public TCR beta signatures.

In TCRdb, the reads were re-called with MiXCR into one record per CDR3 protein. The data show around 130,000 distinct CDR3 sequences, with 7% to 9.5% seen just once and about a tenth held by the top ten. This clonotype was counted only a few times. The antigen is undetermined. Study results and limitations: Dominating the ex vivo response were HLA-C-restricted CMV-specific TCR beta clonotypes. Totalled public TCR beta family frequency picked out people who carried CMV plus the relevant HLA.

V trimming: 5 bases; J trimming: 7 bases; junction bases outside the gene matches: 4. Germline CDR1 and CDR2: MNHEY and SMNVEV (reference sequence). The CDR3 consists of 13 residues. The TCR originated in a human donor in good health (CMV status not recorded). Some clones in this sample may be carry-over from other donors' samples. Sequenced sample: PBMCs. The chain has TRBV27 and TRBJ1-2; 10 nucleotides agree with TRBD1. CDR3 nucleotides: TGTGCCAGCAGTCCAGGGACAGGGGCTGGCTACACCTTC. Translation: CASSPGTGAGYTF.